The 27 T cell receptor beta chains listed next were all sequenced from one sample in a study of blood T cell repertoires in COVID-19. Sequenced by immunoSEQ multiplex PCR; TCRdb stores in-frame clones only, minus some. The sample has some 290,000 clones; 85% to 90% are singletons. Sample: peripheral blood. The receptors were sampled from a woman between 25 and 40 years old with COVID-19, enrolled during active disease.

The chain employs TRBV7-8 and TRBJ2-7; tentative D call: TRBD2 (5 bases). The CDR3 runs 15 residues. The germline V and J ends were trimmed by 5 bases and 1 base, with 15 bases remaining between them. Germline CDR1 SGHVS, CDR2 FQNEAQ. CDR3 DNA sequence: TGTGCCAGCAGCCCGAACGGCGGGCGGTCCTACGAGCAGTACTTC. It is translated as CASSPNGGRSYEQYF.

The CDR3 protein is CASSPRVEAGTEAFF. The CDR3 region has the DNA TGTGCCAGCTCACCACGGGTTGAGGCCGGCACTGAAGCTTTCTTT. The chain carries TRBV18 and TRBJ1-1, with D unresolved. This CDR3 comprises 15 residues. Per the germline V gene, CDR1 is KGHSH and CDR2 is LQKENI. V gave up 1 base and J gave up 4 bases, with 13 bases separating them. The complete variable domain, with remaining parts taken from reference TRBV18 and TRBJ1-1, reads NAGVMQNPRHLVRRRGQEARLRCSPMKGHSHVYWYRQLPEEGLKFMVYLQKENIIDESGMPKERFSAEFPKEGPSILRIQQVVRGDSAAYFCASSPRVEAGTEAFFGQGTRLTVV.

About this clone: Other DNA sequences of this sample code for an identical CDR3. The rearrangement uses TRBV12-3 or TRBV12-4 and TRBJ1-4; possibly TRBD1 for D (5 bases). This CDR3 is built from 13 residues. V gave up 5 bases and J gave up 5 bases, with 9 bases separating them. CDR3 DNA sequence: TGTGCCAGCAGTACCGGACAAAATGAAAAACTGTTTTTT. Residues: CASSTGQNEKLFF.

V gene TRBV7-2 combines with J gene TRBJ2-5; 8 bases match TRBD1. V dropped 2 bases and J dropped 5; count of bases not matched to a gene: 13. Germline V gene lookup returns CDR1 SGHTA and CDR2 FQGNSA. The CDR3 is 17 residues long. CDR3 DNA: TGTGCCAGCAGCTTAAGTGCGGGCAGGGGGCGGAAGGAGACCCAGTACTTC. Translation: CASSLSAGRGRKETQYF.

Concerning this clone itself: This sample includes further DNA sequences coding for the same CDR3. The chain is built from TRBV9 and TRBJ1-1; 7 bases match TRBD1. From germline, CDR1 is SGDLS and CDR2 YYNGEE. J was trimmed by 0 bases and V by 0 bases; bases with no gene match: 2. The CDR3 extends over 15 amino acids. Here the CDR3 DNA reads TGTGCCAGCAGCGTAGGGGACAGAATGAACACTGAAGCTTTCTTT. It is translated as CASSVGDRMNTEAFF.

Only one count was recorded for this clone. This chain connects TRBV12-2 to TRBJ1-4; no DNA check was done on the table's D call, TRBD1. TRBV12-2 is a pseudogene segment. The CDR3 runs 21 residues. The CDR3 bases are TGTGCAAGTCGCTATTTGAGTTCCGGGACAGGGGCGCTTTCAACTAATGAAAAACTGTTTTTT. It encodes CASRYLSSGTGALSTNEKLFF.

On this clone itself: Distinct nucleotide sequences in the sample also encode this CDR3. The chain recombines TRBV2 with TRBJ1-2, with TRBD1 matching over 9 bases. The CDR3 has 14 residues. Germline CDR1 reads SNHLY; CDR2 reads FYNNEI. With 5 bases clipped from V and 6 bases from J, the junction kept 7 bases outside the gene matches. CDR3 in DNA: TGTGCCAGCAGTACGACAGGGGGGAGGGATGGCTACACCTTC. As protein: CASSTTGGRDGYTF.

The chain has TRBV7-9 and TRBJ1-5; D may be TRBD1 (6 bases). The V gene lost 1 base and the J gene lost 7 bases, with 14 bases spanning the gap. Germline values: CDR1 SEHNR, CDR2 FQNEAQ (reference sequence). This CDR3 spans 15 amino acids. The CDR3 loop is CASSLEGGRGQPQHF. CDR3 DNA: TGTGCCAGCAGCTTAGAGGGGGGGCGAGGGCAGCCCCAGCATTTT.

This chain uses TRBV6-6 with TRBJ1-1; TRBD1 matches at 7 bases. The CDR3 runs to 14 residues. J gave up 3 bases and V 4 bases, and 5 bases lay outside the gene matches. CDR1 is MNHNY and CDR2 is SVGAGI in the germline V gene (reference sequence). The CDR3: CASSSRQGDTEAFF. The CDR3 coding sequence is TGTGCCAGCAGTTCCCGACAGGGAGACACTGAAGCTTTCTTT.

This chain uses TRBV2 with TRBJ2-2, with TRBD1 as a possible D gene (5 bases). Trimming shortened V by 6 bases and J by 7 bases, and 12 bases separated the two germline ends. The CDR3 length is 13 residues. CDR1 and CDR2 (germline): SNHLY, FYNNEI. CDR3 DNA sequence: TGTGCCAGCAGGGCGGACATTCGCGGGGAGCTGTTTTTT. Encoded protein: CASRADIRGELFF.

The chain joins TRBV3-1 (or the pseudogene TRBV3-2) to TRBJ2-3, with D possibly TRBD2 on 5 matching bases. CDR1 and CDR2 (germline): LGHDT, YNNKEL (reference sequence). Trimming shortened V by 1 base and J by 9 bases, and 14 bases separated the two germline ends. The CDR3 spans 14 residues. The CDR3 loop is CASSQGDLPGTQYF. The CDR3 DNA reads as TGTGCCAGCAGCCAAGGAGACCTGCCGGGGACGCAGTATTTT.

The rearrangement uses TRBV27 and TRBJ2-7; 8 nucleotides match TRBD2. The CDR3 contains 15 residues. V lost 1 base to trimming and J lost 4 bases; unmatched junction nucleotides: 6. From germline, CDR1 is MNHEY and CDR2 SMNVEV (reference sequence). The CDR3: CASSLWASGSYEQYF. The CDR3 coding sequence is TGTGCCAGCAGTTTATGGGCTAGCGGGTCTTACGAGCAGTACTTC.

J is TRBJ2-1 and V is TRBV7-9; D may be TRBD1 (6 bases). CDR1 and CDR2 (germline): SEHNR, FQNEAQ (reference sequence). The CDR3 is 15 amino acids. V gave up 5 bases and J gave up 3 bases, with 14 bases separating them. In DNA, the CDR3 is TGTGCCAGCAGCCGAGGACAGAACATCTACAATGAGCAGTTCTTC. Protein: CASSRGQNIYNEQFF.

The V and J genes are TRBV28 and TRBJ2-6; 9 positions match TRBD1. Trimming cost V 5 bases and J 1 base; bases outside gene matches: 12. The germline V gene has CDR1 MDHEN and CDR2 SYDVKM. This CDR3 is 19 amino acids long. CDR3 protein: CASSAWRTGGNSGANVLTF. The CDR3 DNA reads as TGTGCCAGCAGTGCCTGGCGTACAGGGGGCAATTCTGGGGCCAACGTCCTGACTTTC.

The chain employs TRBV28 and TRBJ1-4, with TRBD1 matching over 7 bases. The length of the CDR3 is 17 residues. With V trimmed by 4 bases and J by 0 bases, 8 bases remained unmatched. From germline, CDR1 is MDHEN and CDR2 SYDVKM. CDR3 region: CASSSTGDLATNEKLFF. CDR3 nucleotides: TGTGCCAGCAGTTCTACAGGGGACCTTGCAACTAATGAAAAACTGTTTTTT.

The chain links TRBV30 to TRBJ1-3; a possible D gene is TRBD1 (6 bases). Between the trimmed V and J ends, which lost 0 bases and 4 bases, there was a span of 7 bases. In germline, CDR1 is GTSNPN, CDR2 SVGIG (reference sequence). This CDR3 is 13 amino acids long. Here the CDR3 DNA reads TGTGCCTGGAGTGTCGGGACAGGAAACACCATATATTTT. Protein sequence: CAWSVGTGNTIYF.

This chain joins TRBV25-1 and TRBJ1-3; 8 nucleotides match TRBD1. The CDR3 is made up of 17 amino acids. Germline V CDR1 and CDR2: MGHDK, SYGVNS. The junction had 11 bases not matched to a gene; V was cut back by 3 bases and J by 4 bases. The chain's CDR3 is CASSDPGQGPRGNTIYF. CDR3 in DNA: TGTGCCAGCAGTGATCCCGGACAGGGACCAAGGGGAAACACCATATATTTT.

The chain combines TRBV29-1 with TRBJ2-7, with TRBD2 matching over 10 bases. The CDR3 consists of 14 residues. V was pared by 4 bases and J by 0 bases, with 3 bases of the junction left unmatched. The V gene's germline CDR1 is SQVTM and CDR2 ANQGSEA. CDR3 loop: CSVASSGGSYEQYF. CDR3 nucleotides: TGCAGCGTTGCTTCTAGCGGGGGCTCCTACGAGCAGTACTTC.

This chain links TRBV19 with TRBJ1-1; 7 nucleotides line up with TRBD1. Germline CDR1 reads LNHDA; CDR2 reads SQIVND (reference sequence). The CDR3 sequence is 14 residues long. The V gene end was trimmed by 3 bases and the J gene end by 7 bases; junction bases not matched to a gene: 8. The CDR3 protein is CASSMEGRGIEAFF. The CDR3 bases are TGTGCCAGTAGTATGGAAGGCAGGGGGATTGAAGCTTTCTTT. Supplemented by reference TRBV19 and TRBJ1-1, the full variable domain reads DGGITQSPKYLFRKEGQNVTLSCEQNLNHDAMYWYRQDPGQGLRLIYYSQIVNDFQKGDIAEGYSVSREKKESFPLTVTSAQKNPTAFYLCASSMEGRGIEAFFGQGTRLTVV.

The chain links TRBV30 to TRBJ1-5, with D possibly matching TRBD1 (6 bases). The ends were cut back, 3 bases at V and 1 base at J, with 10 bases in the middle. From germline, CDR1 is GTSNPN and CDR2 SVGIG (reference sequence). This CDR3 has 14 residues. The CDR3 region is CAWSGDRSNQPQHF. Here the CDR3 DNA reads TGTGCCTGGAGCGGCGACAGGAGCAATCAGCCCCAGCATTTT.

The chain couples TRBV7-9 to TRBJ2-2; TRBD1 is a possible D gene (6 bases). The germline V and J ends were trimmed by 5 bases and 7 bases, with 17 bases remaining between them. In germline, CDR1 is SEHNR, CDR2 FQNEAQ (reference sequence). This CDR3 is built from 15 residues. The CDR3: CASSQAQGRVGELFF. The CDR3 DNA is TGTGCCAGCAGCCAAGCACAGGGTAGGGTCGGGGAGCTGTTTTTT.

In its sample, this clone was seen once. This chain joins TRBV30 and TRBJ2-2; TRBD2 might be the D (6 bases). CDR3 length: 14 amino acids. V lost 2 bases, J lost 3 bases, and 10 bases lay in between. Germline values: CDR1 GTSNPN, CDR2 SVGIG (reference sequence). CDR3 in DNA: TGTGCCTGGAGTCCACTAGCAGACACCGGGGAGCTGTTTTTT. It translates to CAWSPLADTGELFF.

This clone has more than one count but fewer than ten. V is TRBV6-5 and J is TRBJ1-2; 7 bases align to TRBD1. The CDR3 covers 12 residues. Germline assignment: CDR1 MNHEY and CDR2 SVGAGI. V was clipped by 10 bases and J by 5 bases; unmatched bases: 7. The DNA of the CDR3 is TGTGCCACCGGGGACAGCTATTATGGCTACACCTTC. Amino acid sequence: CATGDSYYGYTF.

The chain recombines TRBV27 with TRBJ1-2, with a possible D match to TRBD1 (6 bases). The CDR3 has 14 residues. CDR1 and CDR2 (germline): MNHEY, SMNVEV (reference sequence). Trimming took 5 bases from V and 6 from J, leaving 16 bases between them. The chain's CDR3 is CASSPSRGWDGYTF. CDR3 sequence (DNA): TGTGCCAGCAGTCCCTCCAGGGGATGGGATGGCTACACCTTC.

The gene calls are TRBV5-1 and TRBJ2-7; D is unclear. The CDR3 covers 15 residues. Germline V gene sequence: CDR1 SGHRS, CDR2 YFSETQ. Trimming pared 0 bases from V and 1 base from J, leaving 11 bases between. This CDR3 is CASSLGPSDSYEQYF. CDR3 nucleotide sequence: TGCGCCAGCAGCTTGGGGCCCAGCGATTCCTACGAGCAGTACTTC.

The CDR3 is CASRLAGGYNEQFF. The CDR3 DNA sequence: TGCGCCAGCCGCCTAGCGGGAGGGTACAATGAGCAGTTCTTC. The chain combines TRBV5-1 with TRBJ2-1; 12 nucleotides match TRBD2. Unmatched junction bases numbered 3, after V lost 7 bases and J lost 4 bases. The CDR3 length is 14 residues. Germline V gives CDR1 SGHRS, CDR2 YFSETQ.

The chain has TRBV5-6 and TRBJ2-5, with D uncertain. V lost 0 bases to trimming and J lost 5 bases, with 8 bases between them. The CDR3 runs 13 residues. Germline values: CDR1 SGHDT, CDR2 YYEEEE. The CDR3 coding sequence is TGTGCCAGCAGCTTGGGCGTGCGCGAGACCCAGTACTTC. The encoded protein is CASSLGVRETQYF.